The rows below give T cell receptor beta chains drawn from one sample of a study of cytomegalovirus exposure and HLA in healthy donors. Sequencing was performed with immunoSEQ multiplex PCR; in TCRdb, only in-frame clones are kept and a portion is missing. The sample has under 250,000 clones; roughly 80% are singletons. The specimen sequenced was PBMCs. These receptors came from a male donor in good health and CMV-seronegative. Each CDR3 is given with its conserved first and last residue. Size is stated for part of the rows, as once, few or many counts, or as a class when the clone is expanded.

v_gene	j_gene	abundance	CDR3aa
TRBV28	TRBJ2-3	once	CASSIAGEPDTQYF
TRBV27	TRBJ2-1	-	CASRLPTGGTEQFF
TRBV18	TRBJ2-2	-	CASSPTAFTTGELFF
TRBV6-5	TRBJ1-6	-	CASTFRRQYNSPLHF
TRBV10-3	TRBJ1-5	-	CAIRGSGNQPQHF
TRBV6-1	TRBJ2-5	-	CASSEAGTTQETQYF
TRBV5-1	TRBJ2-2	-	CASSRGRSTGELFF
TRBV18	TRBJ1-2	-	CASSPREQAAPNYGYTF
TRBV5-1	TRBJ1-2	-	CASSLDLGQGTDGYTF
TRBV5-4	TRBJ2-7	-	CASSAGTVSSYEQYF
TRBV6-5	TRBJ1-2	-	CASSYLGQGAVGYTF
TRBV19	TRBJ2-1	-	CASSHGSSYNEQFF
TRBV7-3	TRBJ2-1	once	CASSPAGTYNEQFF
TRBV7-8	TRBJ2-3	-	CASSLVTYSTDTQYF
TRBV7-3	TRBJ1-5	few	CASSLSPRQGGNQPQHF
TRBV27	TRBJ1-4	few	CASSLRGFSEKLFF
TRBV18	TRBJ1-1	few	CASSPRGMDTEAFF
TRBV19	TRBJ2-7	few	CASSRTSGMYEQYF
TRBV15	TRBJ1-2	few	CATSRGTGGSGYTF
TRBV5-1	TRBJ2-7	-	CASSRSSDPYEQYF
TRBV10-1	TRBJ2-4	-	CASSESFQGAKNIQYF
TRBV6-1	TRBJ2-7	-	CASSEQYYEQYF
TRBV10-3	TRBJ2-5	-	CAISVTDSQETQYF
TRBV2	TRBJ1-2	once	CASSELGTGGTGYTF
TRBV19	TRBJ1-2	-	CASSFKDYYGYTF
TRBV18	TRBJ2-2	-	CASSPLRGTSGRNTGELFF
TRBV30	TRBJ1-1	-	CAWSSGQRVGAFF
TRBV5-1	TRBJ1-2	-	CASSERQGSYYGYTF
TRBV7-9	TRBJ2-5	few	CASSLGTGGFSQETQYF
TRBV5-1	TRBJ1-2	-	CASSLGAGDYGYTF
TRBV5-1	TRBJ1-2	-	CASSLNQGNYGYTF
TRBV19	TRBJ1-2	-	CASKKAGMVYGYTF
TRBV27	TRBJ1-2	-	CASSLSPSTGANYGYTF
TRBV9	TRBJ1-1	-	CASSASQGALSTEAFF
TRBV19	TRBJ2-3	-	CASSPLGGGRTDTQYF
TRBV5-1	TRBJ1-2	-	CASSPGQGAVYGYTF
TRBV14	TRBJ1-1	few	CASSQDGPRGAFF
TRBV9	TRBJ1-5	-	CASSKWGGNQPQHF
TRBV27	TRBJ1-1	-	CASSSNAGTEAFF
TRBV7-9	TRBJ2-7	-	CASSSTQGISYEQYF
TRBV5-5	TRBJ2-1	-	CASSLVSGLGYNEQFF
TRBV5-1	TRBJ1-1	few	CASNQGISTEAFF
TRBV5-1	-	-	CAINGSYEQYF
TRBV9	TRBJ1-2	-	CASRGDRANYGYTF
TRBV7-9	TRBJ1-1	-	CSSSLVTSPENTEAFF
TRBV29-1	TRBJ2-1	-	CSVGLAHEQFF
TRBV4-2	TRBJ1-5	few	CASSQDTGSGNQPQHF
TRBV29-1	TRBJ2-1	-	CSVAPTSVEQFF
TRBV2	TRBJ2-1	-	CASSVSSGRAHEQFF
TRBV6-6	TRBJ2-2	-	CASTVNTGELFF
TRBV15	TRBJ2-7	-	CATSREWAGRSSYEQYF
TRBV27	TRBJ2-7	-	CASSPGLADSYEQYF
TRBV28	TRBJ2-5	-	CASSLQEGETQYF
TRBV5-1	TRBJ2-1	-	CASRSGGRADEQFF
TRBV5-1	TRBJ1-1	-	CASSTSQNTEAFF